This T cell receptor (beta chain) was identified during a study of metastatic and nonmetastatic thyroid tumors. For the study at large: Repertoires from malignant and benign thyroid patients were compared across blood and tumor or nodule tissue.

Original analysis: Built for papillary thyroid cancer, a distant-metastasis classifier drew on CDR3 differences across clinicopathological groups. MiXCR was used by TCRdb to re-call the PCR reads. The authors' filters were not applied to this entry. The data hold roughly 28,000 clones, with 20% to 25% observed a single time. V dropped 6 bases and J dropped 7; count of bases not matched to a gene: 12. The germline CDR1 and CDR2 sequences are MNHEY and SVGEGT. The CDR3 consists of 15 residues. In this sample, this clone is medium-sized. No antigen is known for it. Findings and caveats of the study: Significantly greater TCR beta diversity was reportedly found in malignant thyroid tumors than in benign nodules (in blood and tumor).

No treatment had been given to any patient before thyroid surgery. The origin of this receptor is a female donor with papillary thyroid cancer or a benign thyroid nodule (not recorded which). Some clones in this sample may be carry-over from other donors' samples. This chain joins TRBV6-2 or TRBV6-3 and TRBJ1-2; 9 bases align to TRBD1. Sequenced material: blood. This CDR3 reads CASSGSGGQGPGYTF. The CDR3 bases are TGTGCCAGCAGCGGTTCCGGGGGACAGGGTCCTGGCTACACCTTC.